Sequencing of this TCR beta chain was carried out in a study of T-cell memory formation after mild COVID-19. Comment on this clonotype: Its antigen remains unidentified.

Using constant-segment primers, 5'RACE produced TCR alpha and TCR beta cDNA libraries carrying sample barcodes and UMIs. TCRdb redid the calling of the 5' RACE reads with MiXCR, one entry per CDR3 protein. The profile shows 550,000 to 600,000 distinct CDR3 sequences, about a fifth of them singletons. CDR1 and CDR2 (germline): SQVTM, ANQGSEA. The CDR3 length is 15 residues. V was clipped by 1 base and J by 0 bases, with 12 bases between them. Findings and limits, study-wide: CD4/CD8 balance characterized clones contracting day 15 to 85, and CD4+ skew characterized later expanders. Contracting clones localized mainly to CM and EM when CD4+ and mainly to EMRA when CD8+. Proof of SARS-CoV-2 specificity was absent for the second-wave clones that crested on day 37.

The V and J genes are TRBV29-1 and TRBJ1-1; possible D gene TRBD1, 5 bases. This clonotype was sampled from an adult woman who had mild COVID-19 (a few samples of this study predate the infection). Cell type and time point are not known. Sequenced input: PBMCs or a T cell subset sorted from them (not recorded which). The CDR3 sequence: CSVEGERGMNTEAFF. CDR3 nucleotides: TGCAGCGTTGAAGGGGAACGGGGCATGAACACTGAAGCTTTCTTT.